Each of the 11 T cell receptor beta chains below was sequenced from the same sample in a study of technical replicates of blood from a few donors. Profiling relied on immunoSEQ multiplex PCR, and the TCRdb table lists in-frame clones only, not all of them. The data hold tens of thousands of clones, with nearly 95% observed a single time. Material for sequencing was PBMCs. These receptors all stem from a human donor in good health. Some clones in this sample may be carry-over from other donors' samples.

The genes are TRBV5-1 and TRBJ2-7; D not resolved. The CDR3 contains 14 residues. Deletions cut 0 bases from V and 1 base from J, with 8 bases between. In germline, CDR1 is SGHRS, CDR2 YFSETQ. Here the CDR3 reads CASSLAPDSYEQYF. The CDR3, as DNA: TGCGCCAGCAGCTTGGCCCCAGATTCCTACGAGCAGTACTTC.

V is TRBV27 and J is TRBJ2-2; D unclear. This CDR3 comprises 18 residues. Trimming removed 0 bases at V and 4 bases at J, with 18 bases between. CDR1 is MNHEY, CDR2 SMNVEV, per germline (reference sequence). This CDR3 is CASSLSYLLSPSTGELFF. The CDR3 nucleotides read TGTGCCAGCAGTTTATCTTATCTGCTTAGCCCGAGCACCGGGGAGCTGTTTTTT.

The V call is TRBV13, the J call TRBJ1-4; D ambiguous. Germline loops: CDR1 PRHDT, CDR2 FYEKMQ (reference sequence). This CDR3 comprises 15 residues. V was clipped by 0 bases and J by 2 bases, with 7 bases between them. The CDR3 DNA is TGTGCCAGCAGCTTAGGGGGAGGGACTAATGAAAAACTGTTTTTT. It encodes CASSLGGGTNEKLFF.

J is TRBJ2-7 and V is TRBV5-4; 10 positions agree with TRBD2. V trimming: 2 bases; J trimming: 0 bases; junction bases outside the gene matches: 5. This CDR3 is built from 16 residues. Germline V gives CDR1 SGHNT, CDR2 YYREEE (reference sequence). CDR3 residues: CASSLGLAGVSYEQYF. The CDR3 DNA sequence: TGTGCCAGCAGCTTAGGGCTAGCGGGGGTCTCCTACGAGCAGTACTTC.

The rearrangement joins TRBV7-3 to TRBJ2-3, with TRBD2 as a possible D gene (7 bases). V was pared by 4 bases and J by 4 bases, with 12 bases between. CDR3 length: 14 residues. In germline, CDR1 is SGHTA, CDR2 FQGTGA. The CDR3 region is CASSWEGGPDTQYF. The CDR3 DNA sequence: TGTGCCAGCAGCTGGGAGGGGGGCCCAGATACGCAGTATTTT. Supplemented by reference TRBV7-3 and TRBJ2-3, the full variable domain reads GAGVSQTPSNKVTEKGKYVELRCDPISGHTALYWYRQSLGQGPEFLIYFQGTGAADDSGLPNDRFFAVRPEGSVSTLKIQRTERGDSAVYLCASSWEGGPDTQYFGPGTRLTVL.

This chain uses TRBV6-5 with TRBJ1-2; no reliable D call. V shed 0 bases and J shed 4 bases, with 12 bases lying between them. This CDR3 has 15 residues. The germline CDR1 and CDR2 sequences are MNHEY and SVGAGI. The CDR3 loop is CASSYSILNGYGYTF. The CDR3 DNA reads TGTGCCAGCAGTTACTCGATTCTTAACGGCTATGGCTACACCTTC.

V gene TRBV6-1 combines with J gene TRBJ2-5, with D perhaps matching TRBD2 (5 bases). Germline V CDR1 and CDR2: MNHNS, SASEGT. V was clipped by 6 bases and J by 3 bases, with 8 bases between them. This CDR3 comprises 12 residues. CDR3 region: CASRNGKETQYF. CDR3 sequence (DNA): TGTGCCAGCAGAAACGGGAAAGAGACCCAGTACTTC.

In this sample, this clone turned up once. V usage is TRBV10-3 and J usage is TRBJ1-1; 7 bases map to TRBD1. The trim removed 6 bases at V and 3 bases at J, leaving 10 bases unmatched. CDR1 and CDR2 (germline): ENHRY, SYGVKD. This CDR3 spans 15 amino acids. The CDR3 region is CAIRTMTGSDTEAFF. Here the CDR3 DNA reads TGTGCCATCAGAACGATGACAGGGTCGGACACTGAAGCTTTCTTT.

V gene TRBV5-1 combines with J gene TRBJ2-7; 7 bases are shared with TRBD1. Losses at the gene ends were 6 bases for V and 1 base for J; bases not matched to a gene: 7. This CDR3 spans 14 amino acids. Germline loops: CDR1 SGHRS, CDR2 YFSETQ. The CDR3 nucleotides read TGCGCCAGCACCTACCAGACAGGGTCCTACGAGCAGTACTTC. This translates into CASTYQTGSYEQYF.

This chain uses TRBV30 with TRBJ1-1; D gene uncertain. Germline V CDR1 and CDR2: GTSNPN, SVGIG (reference sequence). This CDR3 is 13 amino acids long. The V end lost 4 bases, the J end lost 6 bases, and 15 bases lay between the germline ends. DNA of the CDR3: TGTGCCTGGACCGACGGCGGCCGGGCTGAAGCTTTCTTT. Protein product: CAWTDGGRAEAFF. The full variable domain, completed using reference TRBV30 and TRBJ1-1, is SQTIHQWPATLVQPVGSPLSLECTVEGTSNPNLYWYRQAAGRGLQLLFYSVGIGQISSEVPQNLSASRPQDRQFILSSKKLLLSDSGFYLCAWTDGGRAEAFFGQGTRLTVV.

The chain has TRBV18 and TRBJ2-3; D not certain. Per germline, CDR1 KGHSH and CDR2 LQKENI. The CDR3 extends over 12 amino acids. The V and J ends lost 8 bases and 0 bases respectively, with 6 bases between them. The CDR3 sequence is CASTASTDTQYF. The DNA for the CDR3 is TGTGCCAGCACCGCGAGCACAGATACGCAGTATTTT.